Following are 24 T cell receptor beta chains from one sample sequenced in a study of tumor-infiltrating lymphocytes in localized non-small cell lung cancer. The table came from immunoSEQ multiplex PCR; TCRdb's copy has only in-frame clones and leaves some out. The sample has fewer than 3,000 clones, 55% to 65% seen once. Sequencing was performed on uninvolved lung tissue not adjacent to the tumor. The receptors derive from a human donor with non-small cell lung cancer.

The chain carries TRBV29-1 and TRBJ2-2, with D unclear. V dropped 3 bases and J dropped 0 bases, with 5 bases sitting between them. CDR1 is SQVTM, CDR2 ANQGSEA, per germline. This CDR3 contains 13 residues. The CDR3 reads CSVDPANTGELFF. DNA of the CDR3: TGCAGCGTTGATCCGGCGAACACCGGGGAGCTGTTTTTT.

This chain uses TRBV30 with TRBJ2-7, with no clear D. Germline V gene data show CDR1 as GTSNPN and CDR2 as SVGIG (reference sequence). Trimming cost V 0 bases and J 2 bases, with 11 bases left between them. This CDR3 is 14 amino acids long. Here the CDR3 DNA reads TGTGCCTGGAGTGTTAACCCTACCACCTACGAGCAGTACTTC. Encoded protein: CAWSVNPTTYEQYF.

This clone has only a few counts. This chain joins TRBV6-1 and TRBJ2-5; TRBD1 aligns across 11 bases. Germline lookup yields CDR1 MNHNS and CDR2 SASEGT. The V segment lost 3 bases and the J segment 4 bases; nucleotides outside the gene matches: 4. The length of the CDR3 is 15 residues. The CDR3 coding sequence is TGTGCCAGCAGTGATGGGACAGGGGGAGGAGAGACCCAGTACTTC. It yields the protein CASSDGTGGGETQYF.

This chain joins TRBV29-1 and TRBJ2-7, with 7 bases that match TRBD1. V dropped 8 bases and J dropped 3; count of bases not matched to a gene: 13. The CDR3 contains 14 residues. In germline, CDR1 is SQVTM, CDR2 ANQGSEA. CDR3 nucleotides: TGCAGCCCCGAGGTGGGAACAGGGGTCTACGAGCAGTACTTC. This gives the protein CSPEVGTGVYEQYF.

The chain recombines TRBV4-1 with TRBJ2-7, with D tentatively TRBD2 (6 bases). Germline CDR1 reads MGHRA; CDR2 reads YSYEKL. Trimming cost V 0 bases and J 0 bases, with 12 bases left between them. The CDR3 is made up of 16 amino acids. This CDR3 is CASSQDLSGASYEQYF. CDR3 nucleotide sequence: TGCGCCAGCAGCCAAGATCTTAGCGGCGCCTCCTACGAGCAGTACTTC.

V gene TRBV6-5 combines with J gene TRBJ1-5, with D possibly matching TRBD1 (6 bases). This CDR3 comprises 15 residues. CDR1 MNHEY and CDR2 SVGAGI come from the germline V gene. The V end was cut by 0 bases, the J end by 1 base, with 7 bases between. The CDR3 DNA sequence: TGTGCCAGCAGTTACTCGGGGGCGAGCAATCAGCCCCAGCATTTT. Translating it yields CASSYSGASNQPQHF.

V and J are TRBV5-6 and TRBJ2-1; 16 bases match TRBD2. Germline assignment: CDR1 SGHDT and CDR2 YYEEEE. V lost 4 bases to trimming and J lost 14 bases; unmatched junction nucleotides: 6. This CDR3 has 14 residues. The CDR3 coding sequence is TGTGCCAGCAGCCTCCCCGGGACTAGCGGGAGGGAGTTCTTC. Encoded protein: CASSLPGTSGREFF.

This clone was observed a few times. Here the CDR3 DNA reads TGTGCCACATCTCGCCAGGGCAACTATGGCTACACCTTC. As protein: CATSRQGNYGYTF. The V and J genes are TRBV6-5 and TRBJ1-2; D possibly corresponds to TRBD1 (5 bases). There are 13 residues in the CDR3. The ends were cut back, 10 bases at V and 2 bases at J, with 14 bases in the middle. Germline assignment: CDR1 MNHEY and CDR2 SVGAGI.

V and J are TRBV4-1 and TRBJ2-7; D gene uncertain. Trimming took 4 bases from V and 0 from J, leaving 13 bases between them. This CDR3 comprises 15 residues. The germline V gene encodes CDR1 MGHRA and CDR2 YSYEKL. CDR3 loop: CASSRWTSSSYEQYF. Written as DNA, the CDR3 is TGCGCCAGCAGCCGCTGGACGAGCAGCTCCTACGAGCAGTACTTC.

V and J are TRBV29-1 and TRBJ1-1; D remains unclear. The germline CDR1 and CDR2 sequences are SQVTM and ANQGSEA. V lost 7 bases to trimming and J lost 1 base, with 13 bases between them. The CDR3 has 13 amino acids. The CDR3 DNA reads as TGCAGCGCCCTGGACCCTACGAACACTGAAGCTTTCTTT. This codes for CSALDPTNTEAFF.

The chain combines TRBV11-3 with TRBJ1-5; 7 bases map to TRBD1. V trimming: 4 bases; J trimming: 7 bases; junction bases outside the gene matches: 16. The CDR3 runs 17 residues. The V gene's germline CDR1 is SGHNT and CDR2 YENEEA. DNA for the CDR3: TGTGCCAGCAGCTGGGGGGAGGGGGCAAGACTAGGACAGCCCCAGCATTTT. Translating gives CASSWGEGARLGQPQHF.

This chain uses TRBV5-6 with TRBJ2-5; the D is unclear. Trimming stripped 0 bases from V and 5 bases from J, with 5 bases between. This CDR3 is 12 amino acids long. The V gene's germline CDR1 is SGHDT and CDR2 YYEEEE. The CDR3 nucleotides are TGTGCCAGCAGCTTGGTGGGGGAGACCCAGTACTTC. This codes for CASSLVGETQYF.

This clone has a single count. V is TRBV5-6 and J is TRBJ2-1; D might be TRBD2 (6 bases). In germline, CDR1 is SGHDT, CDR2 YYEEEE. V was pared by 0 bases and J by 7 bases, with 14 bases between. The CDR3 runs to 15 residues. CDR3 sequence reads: CASSLDVSGRNEQFF. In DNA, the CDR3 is TGTGCCAGCAGCTTGGATGTTAGCGGCCGGAATGAGCAGTTCTTC.

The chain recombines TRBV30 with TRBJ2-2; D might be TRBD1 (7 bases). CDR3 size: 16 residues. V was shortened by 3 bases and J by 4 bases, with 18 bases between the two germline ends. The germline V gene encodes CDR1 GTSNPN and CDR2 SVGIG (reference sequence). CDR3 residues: CAWRVPGGGRTGELFF. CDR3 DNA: TGTGCCTGGAGAGTACCAGGGGGAGGTCGCACCGGGGAGCTGTTTTTT.

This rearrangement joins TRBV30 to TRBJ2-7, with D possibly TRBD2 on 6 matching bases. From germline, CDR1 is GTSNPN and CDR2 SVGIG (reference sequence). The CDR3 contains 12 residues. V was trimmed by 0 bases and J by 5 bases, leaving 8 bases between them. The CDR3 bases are TGTGCCTGGAGTGTACGGAGGGACGAGCAGTACTTC. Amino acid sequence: CAWSVRRDEQYF. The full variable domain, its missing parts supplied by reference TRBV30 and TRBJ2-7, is SQTIHQWPATLVQPVGSPLSLECTVEGTSNPNLYWYRQAAGRGLQLLFYSVGIGQISSEVPQNLSASRPQDRQFILSSKKLLLSDSGFYLCAWSVRRDEQYFGPGTRLTVT.

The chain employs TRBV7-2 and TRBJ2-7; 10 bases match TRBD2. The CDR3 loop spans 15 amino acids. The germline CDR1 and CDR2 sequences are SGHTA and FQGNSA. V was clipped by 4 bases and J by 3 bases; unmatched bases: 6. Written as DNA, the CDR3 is TGTGCCAGCAGCTCCAGGACTAGCGGCCTCTACGAGCAGTACTTC. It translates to CASSSRTSGLYEQYF.

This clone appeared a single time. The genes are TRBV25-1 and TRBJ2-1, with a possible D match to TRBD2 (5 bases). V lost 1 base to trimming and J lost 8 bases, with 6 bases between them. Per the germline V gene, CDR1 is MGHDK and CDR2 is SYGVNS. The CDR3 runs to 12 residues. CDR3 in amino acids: CASSEWGDEQFF. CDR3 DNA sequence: TGTGCCAGCAGTGAATGGGGAGATGAGCAGTTCTTC.

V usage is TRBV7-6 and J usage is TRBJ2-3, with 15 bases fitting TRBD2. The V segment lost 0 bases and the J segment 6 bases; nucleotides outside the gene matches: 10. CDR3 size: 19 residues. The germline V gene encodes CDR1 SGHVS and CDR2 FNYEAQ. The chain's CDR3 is CASSLAGTSGGTGTDTQYF. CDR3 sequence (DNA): TGTGCCAGCAGCTTAGCGGGGACTAGCGGGGGGACGGGGACGGATACGCAGTATTTT.

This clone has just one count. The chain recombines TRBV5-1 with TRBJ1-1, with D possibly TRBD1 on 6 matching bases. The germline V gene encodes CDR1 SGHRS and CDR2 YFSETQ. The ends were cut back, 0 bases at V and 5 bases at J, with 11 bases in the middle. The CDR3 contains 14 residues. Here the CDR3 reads CASSLVTGSTEAFF. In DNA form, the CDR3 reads TGCGCCAGCAGCTTGGTAACAGGGAGTACTGAAGCTTTCTTT.

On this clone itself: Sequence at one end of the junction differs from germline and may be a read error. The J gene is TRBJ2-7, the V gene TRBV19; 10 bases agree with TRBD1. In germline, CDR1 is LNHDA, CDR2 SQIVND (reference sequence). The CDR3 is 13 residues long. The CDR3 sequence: CASSPRDRGEHHF. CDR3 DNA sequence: TGTGCCAGTAGTCCCCGGGACAGGGGAGAGCACCATTTC.

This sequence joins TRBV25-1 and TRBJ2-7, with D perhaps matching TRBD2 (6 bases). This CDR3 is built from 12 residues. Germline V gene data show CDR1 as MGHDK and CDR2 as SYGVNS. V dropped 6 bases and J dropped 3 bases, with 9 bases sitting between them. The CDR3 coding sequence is TGTGCCAGCAGCCCGCGGGACTACGAGCAGTACTTC. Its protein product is CASSPRDYEQYF.

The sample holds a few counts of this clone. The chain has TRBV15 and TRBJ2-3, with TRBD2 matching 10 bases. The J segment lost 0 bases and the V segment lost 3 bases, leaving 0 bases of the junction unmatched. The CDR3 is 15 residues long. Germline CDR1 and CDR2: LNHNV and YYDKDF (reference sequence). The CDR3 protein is CATSRTSGSTDTQYF. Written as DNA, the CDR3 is TGTGCCACCAGCAGGACTAGCGGGAGCACAGATACGCAGTATTTT.

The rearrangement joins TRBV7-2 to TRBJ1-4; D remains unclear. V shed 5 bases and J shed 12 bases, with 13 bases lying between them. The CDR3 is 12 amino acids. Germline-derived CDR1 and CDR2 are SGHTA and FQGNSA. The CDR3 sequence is CASSRVGGELFF. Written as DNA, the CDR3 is TGTGCCAGCAGCCGAGTGGGAGGAGAACTGTTTTTT.

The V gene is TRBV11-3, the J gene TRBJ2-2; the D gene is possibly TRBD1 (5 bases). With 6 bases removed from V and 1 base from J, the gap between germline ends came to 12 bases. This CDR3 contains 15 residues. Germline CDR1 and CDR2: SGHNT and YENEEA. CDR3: CASRVGAKNTGELFF. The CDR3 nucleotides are TGTGCCAGCAGAGTAGGGGCGAAGAACACCGGGGAGCTGTTTTTT. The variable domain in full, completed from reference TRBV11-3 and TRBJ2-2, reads EAGVVQSPRYKIIEKKQPVAFWCNPISGHNTLYWYLQNLGQGPELLIRYENEEAVDDSQLPKDRFSAERLKGVDSTLKIQPAELGDSAVYLCASRVGAKNTGELFFGEGSRLTVL.